Shown below are 14 T cell receptor beta chains from a single sample sequenced in a study of blood T cell repertoires in COVID-19. TCRdb's copy holds only in-frame clones and misses some; the assay was immunoSEQ multiplex PCR. The data contain over 130,000 clones, about 79% of them singletons. The sample consisted of peripheral blood. These TCRs come from a woman over 75 with active or convalescent COVID-19.

This clone was counted a single time. J is TRBJ1-4 and V is TRBV11-2; D unclear. Germline assignment: CDR1 SGHAT and CDR2 FQNNGV. Deletions cut 0 bases from V and 8 bases from J, with 10 bases between. The CDR3 consists of 14 residues. CDR3 sequence reads: CASSLERRSEKLFF. The CDR3 DNA reads TGTGCCAGCAGCTTAGAGCGTCGGAGCGAAAAACTGTTTTTT.

The chain employs TRBV6-5 and TRBJ2-7, with 7 bases fitting TRBD1. The CDR3 has 16 amino acids. Germline CDR1 and CDR2: MNHEY and SVGAGI. Trimming at V came to 0 bases and at J to 1 base, leaving 6 bases not matched to a gene. CDR3 DNA: TGTGCCAGCAGTTACTCGCTCAGGGGGTCTTCCTACGAGCAGTACTTC. Translated: CASSYSLRGSSYEQYF.

The chain has TRBV30 and TRBJ2-3, with D tentatively TRBD2 (5 bases). The germline V gene has CDR1 GTSNPN and CDR2 SVGIG (reference sequence). This CDR3 comprises 15 residues. Trimming left V 1 base short and J 0 bases short, with 11 bases between. CDR3 protein: CAWSESGLSTDTQYF. Here the CDR3 DNA reads TGTGCCTGGAGTGAGTCAGGACTGAGCACAGATACGCAGTATTTT.

This clone turned up a few times. DNA for the CDR3: TGTGCCAGTAGTGAGGGGAGGTCTGAAGCTTTCTTT. This sequence encodes CASSEGRSEAFF. V and J are TRBV19 and TRBJ1-1; D possibly corresponds to TRBD1 (5 bases). This CDR3 has 12 amino acids. Germline-derived CDR1 and CDR2 are LNHDA and SQIVND (reference sequence). Trimming stripped 5 bases from V and 6 bases from J, with 10 bases between.

This clone was seen a few times. The chain uses TRBV18 and TRBJ1-2; 10 bases agree with TRBD1. This CDR3 spans 16 amino acids. Germline-derived CDR1 and CDR2 are KGHSH and LQKENI. V was clipped by 3 bases and J by 4 bases; unmatched bases: 8. In DNA, the CDR3 is TGTGCCAGCTCACCTGGGCGACAGGGGGCGGGCTATGGCTACACCTTC. Translating gives CASSPGRQGAGYGYTF.

The chain carries TRBV5-1 and TRBJ2-7; 11 nucleotides line up with TRBD2. The ends lost 7 bases at V and 7 bases at J; junction bases unmatched: 13. The CDR3 sequence is 15 residues long. CDR1 is SGHRS and CDR2 is YFSETQ in the germline V gene. CDR3 in DNA: TGCGCCAGCGCGGCCGGGACTAGCGGTCTGTGGGAGCAGTACTTC. Translation gives CASAAGTSGLWEQYF.

The chain has TRBV28 and TRBJ2-5; perhaps TRBD2 as D (6 bases). With 6 bases removed from V and 3 bases from J, the gap between germline ends came to 14 bases. The length of the CDR3 is 14 residues. In germline, CDR1 is MDHEN, CDR2 SYDVKM. Here the CDR3 reads CASSQSAGKETQYF. The CDR3 DNA reads TGTGCCAGCAGCCAGAGTGCGGGGAAAGAGACCCAGTACTTC.

The V call is TRBV24-1, the J call TRBJ2-1; TRBD1 agrees at 10 bases. The CDR3 has 17 amino acids. V was pared by 3 bases and J by 9 bases, with 13 bases of the junction left unmatched. Germline V lookup: CDR1 KGHDR, CDR2 SFDVKD. CDR3 region: CATSDAPGTGEAGEQFF. In DNA form, the CDR3 reads TGTGCCACCAGTGATGCCCCCGGGACAGGGGAGGCTGGTGAGCAGTTCTTC.

The chain joins TRBV7-3 to TRBJ2-1; 9 nucleotides agree with TRBD1. V lost 5 bases and J lost 9; bases outside the gene matches: 11. The CDR3 is 15 residues long. CDR1 is SGHTA, CDR2 FQGTGA, per germline. DNA of the CDR3: TGTGCCAGCAGCGCTACGGGACAGGGCGTTGGTGAGCAGTTCTTC. Translation gives CASSATGQGVGEQFF.

The chain links TRBV6-5 to TRBJ1-6; D possibly corresponds to TRBD1 (6 bases). CDR3 length: 15 amino acids. CDR1 and CDR2 from the germline V gene are MNHEY and SVGAGI. V lost 7 bases and J lost 0, with 10 bases in between. Here the CDR3 reads CASKRGGSYNSPLHF. Written as DNA, the CDR3 is TGTGCCAGCAAAAGAGGGGGCTCCTATAATTCACCCCTCCACTTT.

The chain links TRBV30 to TRBJ2-5; 8 bases line up with TRBD2. The CDR3 loop spans 16 amino acids. The junction had 9 bases not matched to a gene; V was cut back by 0 bases and J by 3 bases. Germline CDR1 reads GTSNPN; CDR2 reads SVGIG (reference sequence). The CDR3 sequence is CAWSVNVLAVKETQYF. CDR3 bases: TGTGCCTGGAGTGTAAATGTACTAGCGGTGAAAGAGACCCAGTACTTC.

The chain uses TRBV19 and TRBJ1-1, with D possibly matching TRBD1 (5 bases). The V end lost 4 bases, the J end lost 1 base, and 10 bases lay between the germline ends. The CDR3 is 14 residues long. Germline CDR1 LNHDA, CDR2 SQIVND (reference sequence). CDR3 protein: CASSTRQWNTEAFF. The CDR3 nucleotides read TGTGCCAGTAGTACACGACAGTGGAACACTGAAGCTTTCTTT.

This clone occurred a few times. This sequence joins TRBV15 and TRBJ2-7, with D tentatively TRBD2 (6 bases). V gave up 5 bases and J gave up 8 bases, with 19 bases separating them. The CDR3 runs 14 residues. Germline lookup yields CDR1 LNHNV and CDR2 YYDKDF (reference sequence). The CDR3 protein is CATSLGGDRGKQYF. The DNA for the CDR3 is TGTGCCACCAGCCTCGGAGGGGACCGGGGCAAGCAGTACTTC. The whole variable domain, filled in from reference TRBV15 and TRBJ2-7, reads DAMVIQNPRYQVTQFGKPVTLSCSQTLNHNVMYWYQQKSSQAPKLLFHYYDKDFNNEADTPDNFQSRRPNTSFCFLDIRSPGLGDTAMYLCATSLGGDRGKQYFGPGTRLTVT.

The chain uses TRBV7-9 and TRBJ1-1, with D perhaps TRBD1 (5 bases). V lost 5 bases, J lost 1 base, and 8 bases lay in between. This CDR3 spans 13 amino acids. The germline gives CDR1 SEHNR, CDR2 FQNEAQ (reference sequence). The CDR3 region has the DNA TGTGCCAGCAGCCTCCAGGGGAACACTGAAGCTTTCTTT. Its translation: CASSLQGNTEAFF.